This T cell receptor (beta chain) derives from a study of T cells after posttransplantation cyclophosphamide. Study conclusions and caveats: Skin or GI-infiltrating T cells shared few TRB sequences with blood. TRB clonality was highly associated with recipient CMV seropositivity and reactivation. Later post-transplant blood repertoires were often dominated by donor CD8+ memory clones.

Generated by immunoSEQ multiplex PCR, the TCRdb table keeps only in-frame clones and is missing some. The sample contains approximately 32,000 clones, 85% to 90% of which appear only once. About this clone: Its antigen remains unidentified.

The length of the CDR3 is 15 residues. Germline V gives CDR1 KGHSH, CDR2 LQKENI. J lost 7 bases, V lost 4 bases, and 10 bases had no gene match. The chain joins TRBV18 to TRBJ2-7; 10 positions match TRBD1. The source of this sequence is a woman between 40 and 50 years old with a blood cancer, CMV-positive, and with a related stem cell donor. Sequencing was done on a sample of PBMCs. DNA of the CDR3: TGTGCCAGCTCACTACTCTCCGGGACAGGGGAAGAGCAGTACTTC. Its translation is CASSLLSGTGEEQYF.